This is a list of T cell receptor beta chains from one sample in a study of blood T cell repertoires in COVID-19. Repertoires were generated with immunoSEQ multiplex PCR, while TCRdb's copy carries only in-frame clones and drops some. Of 50,000 to 65,000 clones detected, about nine tenths appear once; the ten largest clones hold 3.2%. Sequenced input: peripheral blood. The receptors were gathered from a man over 45 with active COVID-19. Both conserved end residues are part of each CDR3. D genes are given only for firm matches. Rows give clone size only sometimes, using once, few, many, or a class for an expanded clone.

d_gene,v_gene,abundance,j_gene,CDR3nt,CDR3aa
-,TRBV10-3,-,TRBJ1-2,TGTGCCATCGGCTTCGGGGATAATTATGGCTACACCTTC,CAIGFGDNYGYTF
-,TRBV5-6,-,TRBJ2-3,TGTGCCAGCAGGAGGACAGATACGCAGTATTTT,CASRRTDTQYF
TRBD1,TRBV7-3,-,TRBJ2-5,TGTGCCAGCAGCCGACAGGGTGGGGAGACCCAGTACTTC,CASSRQGGETQYF
TRBD2,TRBV6-5,-,TRBJ2-3,TGTGCCAGCAGTAGGGGACTAGCGGGAGGGTGGGAGCAGTATTTT,CASSRGLAGGWEQYF
-,TRBV7-9,-,TRBJ1-3,TGTGCCAGCAGCTTCCCTAGGGTTCAGGGGTCTGGAAACACCATATATTTT,CASSFPRVQGSGNTIYF
-,TRBV5-1,-,TRBJ2-1,TGCGCCAGCAGCCCACAGGGTAGCTCCTACAATGAGCAGTTCTTC,CASSPQGSSYNEQFF
TRBD2,TRBV3-1/TRBV3-2,-,TRBJ2-2,TGTGCCAGCAGAATAGCGGGAAACACCGGGGAGCTGTTTTTT,CASRIAGNTGELFF
TRBD1,TRBV7-9,-,TRBJ2-4,TGTGCCAGCAGCTTAGGAAGGGGGCTAGCCAAAAACATTCAGTACTTC,CASSLGRGLAKNIQYF
-,TRBV3-1/TRBV3-2,-,TRBJ1-2,TGTGCCAGCAGCCGGACAGCTTACTATGGCTACACCTTC,CASSRTAYYGYTF
TRBD1,TRBV3-1/TRBV3-2,-,TRBJ2-1,TGTGCCAGCAGCCAAGATCCTTATAGGGGGCCCTCAGGGGACAATGAGCAGTTCTTC,CASSQDPYRGPSGDNEQFF
TRBD1,TRBV11-2,-,TRBJ2-3,TGTGCCAGCAGCTCGACAGGGGCGCTGGGTAAATATTTT,CASSSTGALGKYF
-,TRBV7-2,-,TRBJ1-5,TGTGCCAGCAGCTTAGCTGGAGGGCTATATAGCAATCAGCCCCAGCATTTT,CASSLAGGLYSNQPQHF
-,TRBV10-3,-,TRBJ2-7,TGTGCCATCAGTGAGTCGGGGGGAACACACAAGCAGTACTTC,CAISESGGTHKQYF
-,TRBV2,-,TRBJ1-2,TGTGCCAGCAGTGGGGCTGAGACAGCGCATGGCTACACCTTC,CASSGAETAHGYTF
-,TRBV10-2,-,TRBJ1-5,TGCGCCAGCAGTGAAAATTCACAGCCCCAGCATTTT,CASSENSQPQHF
-,TRBV7-2,-,TRBJ2-7,TGTGCCAGCAGCTCAGACAGCTGGTCCTACGAGCAGTACTTC,CASSSDSWSYEQYF
TRBD1,TRBV5-1,-,TRBJ2-6,TGCGCCAGCAGTTTGACAGGGGCAGGGGCCAACGTCCTGACTTTC,CASSLTGAGANVLTF
-,TRBV2,-,TRBJ2-5,TGTGCCAGCAGTGAGTACAGCCAAGAGACCCAGTACTTC,CASSEYSQETQYF
-,TRBV30,once,TRBJ2-1,TGTGCCTGGAGTTCGGGTGTAGAGTACAATGAGCAGTTCTTC,CAWSSGVEYNEQFF
-,TRBV5-4,once,TRBJ2-6,TGTGCCAGCAGCTTGGCCCTGTATCGGCCGACTTCTGGGGCCAACGTCCTGACTTTC,CASSLALYRPTSGANVLTF
TRBD2,TRBV10-1,-,TRBJ2-3,TGCGCCAGCAGTACGGGGACTAGCGGGGGGAATACGCAGTATTTT,CASSTGTSGGNTQYF
TRBD2,TRBV7-9,-,TRBJ2-3,TGTGCCAGCAGCCCACCCTCTAGCGGGGGGTCGCAGTATTTT,CASSPPSSGGSQYF
TRBD2,TRBV19,-,TRBJ2-2,TGTGCCAGTAAACCCGGCGGGGGGGCTTGGACCGGGGAGCTGTTTTTT,CASKPGGGAWTGELFF
TRBD1,TRBV10-1,-,TRBJ1-4,TGCGCCAGCAGTGACTCGACAGGGATACAAGAAAAACTGTTTTTT,CASSDSTGIQEKLFF
-,TRBV4-1,-,TRBJ1-4,TGCGCCAGCAGCCAAGAGGCCAGGGGCTCTGAAAAACTGTTTTTT,CASSQEARGSEKLFF
-,TRBV5-7,-,TRBJ2-2,TGTGCCAGCAGCCGAGAACCCCAGATGGCGGCGAACACCGGGGAGCTGTTTTTT,CASSREPQMAANTGELFF
TRBD1,TRBV29-1,-,TRBJ1-4,TGCAGCGTTGGACAGGGGGTGGGTGAAAAACTGTTTTTT,CSVGQGVGEKLFF
TRBD2,TRBV27,-,TRBJ2-7,TGTGCCAGCAGTTCCTCGCTTCGGGAGGGCCCCAAGCAGTACTTC,CASSSSLREGPKQYF
TRBD2,TRBV2,-,TRBJ2-5,TGTGCCAGCAAACTGGGCGAGGCGGGAGGGCGAGAGACCCAGTACTTC,CASKLGEAGGRETQYF
-,TRBV3-1/TRBV3-2,-,TRBJ2-7,TGTGCCAGCAGCCAAGAATTCGCGAACGAGCAGTACTTC,CASSQEFANEQYF
TRBD2,TRBV2,-,TRBJ2-3,TGTGCCAGCAGTGGCGCCCTAGCGGGGGGGCCGGATAGCACAGATACGCAGTATTTT,CASSGALAGGPDSTDTQYF